This T cell receptor beta chain was recorded in a study of blood T cell repertoires in COVID-19. For the study at large: Some COVID-19 samples were acute and others convalescent; all came from the United States, Italy and Spain.

In germline, CDR1 is SGHTA, CDR2 FQGNSA. The CDR3 has 14 amino acids. Deletions cut 0 bases from V and 7 bases from J, with 9 bases between. Assay: immunoSEQ multiplex PCR; the TCRdb copy retains only in-frame clones and omits some. Among approximately 200,000 clones listed, approximately 84% were seen once. This clone has more than one count but fewer than ten. This clonotype was obtained from a man in his fifties or sixties who had recovered from COVID-19. Sample: PBMCs or T cells enriched from blood (not recorded which). The chain combines TRBV7-2 with TRBJ1-4; D call uncertain. CDR3 residues: CASSLAGSGEKLFF. DNA of the CDR3: TGTGCCAGCAGCTTAGCAGGGAGCGGTGAAAAACTGTTTTTT.